The 27 T cell receptor beta chains reported below all come from one sample, sequenced in a study of cytomegalovirus exposure and HLA in healthy donors. PCR amplification relied on 60 Vbeta primers (plus 13 Jbeta primers). Sequenced by immunoSEQ multiplex PCR; TCRdb stores in-frame clones only, minus some. There are under 200,000 clones in the sample; about four fifths occur only once, and 1% lies in the top ten. The sample comprised PBMCs. Receptors originate from a woman in her forties or fifties in good health and CMV-seropositive.

The rearrangement links TRBV28 to TRBJ2-5; 11 bases fit TRBD2. The ends lost 5 bases at V and 2 bases at J; junction bases unmatched: 10. The CDR3 runs to 17 residues. The germline gives CDR1 MDHEN, CDR2 SYDVKM. The CDR3 nucleotides are TGTGCCAGCAGTCCTCTTCTTCTAGCGGGGGGACAAGAGACCCAGTACTTC. As protein: CASSPLLLAGGQETQYF. The variable domain in full, with the rest retrieved from reference TRBV28 and TRBJ2-5, is DVKVTQSSRYLVKRTGEKVFLECVQDMDHENMFWYRQDPGLGLRLIYFSYDVKMKEKGDIPEGYSVSREKKERFSLILESASTNQTSMYLCASSPLLLAGGQETQYFGPGTRLLVL.

CDR3 sequence (DNA): TGCAGCGTGGCACCACCCGGGACAGGGCGGACTGAAGCTTTCTTT. The encoded protein is CSVAPPGTGRTEAFF. This chain connects TRBV29-1 to TRBJ1-1; 9 nucleotides agree with TRBD1. The V gene's germline CDR1 is SQVTM and CDR2 ANQGSEA. Trimming removed 6 bases from V and 5 bases from J; junction bases left unmatched: 13. The CDR3 is 15 amino acids.

The chain carries TRBV28 and TRBJ1-1, with TRBD1 as a possible D gene (6 bases). V shed 4 bases and J shed 11 bases, with 17 bases lying between them. This CDR3 spans 13 amino acids. Germline CDR1 reads MDHEN; CDR2 reads SYDVKM. CDR3 DNA: TGTGCCAGCAGTTCCCACGGGGGGCTTACGGCTTTCTTT. This encodes CASSSHGGLTAFF.

The chain joins TRBV4-2 to TRBJ1-2, with D possibly TRBD1 on 5 matching bases. CDR1 is LGHNA, CDR2 YNFKEQ, per germline. Trimming took off 2 bases at V and 1 base at J, with 11 bases between the two ends. The CDR3 loop spans 15 amino acids. The CDR3 sequence is CASSQQTTDNYGYTF. In DNA form, the CDR3 reads TGTGCCAGCAGCCAACAAACGACAGATAACTATGGCTACACCTTC.

This clone was detected once. The V call is TRBV27, the J call TRBJ2-2; TRBD1 agrees at 7 bases. Looked up from germline, CDR1 is MNHEY and CDR2 is SMNVEV (reference sequence). Trimming at V came to 3 bases and at J to 4 bases, leaving 5 bases not matched to a gene. The CDR3 sequence is 15 residues long. The CDR3 sequence is CASSFLGGSTGELFF. DNA of the CDR3: TGTGCCAGCAGTTTTCTAGGGGGCAGCACCGGGGAGCTGTTTTTT.

The chain recombines TRBV5-1 with TRBJ2-5; weak D call: TRBD1 (5 bases). The better agreement between TRBJ2-7 and the DNA end casts doubt on the J call. CDR1 is SGHRS and CDR2 is YFSETQ in the germline V gene. This CDR3 has 13 amino acids. CDR3 sequence (DNA): TGCGCCAGCAGCTTGGGCAGGGCAGACGAGCAGTACTTC. Translated: CASSLGRADEQYF.

This chain links TRBV28 with TRBJ2-1; 8 nucleotides align to TRBD2. The CDR3 length is 13 residues. Trimming removed 7 bases from V and 10 bases from J; junction bases left unmatched: 9. Germline V lookup: CDR1 MDHEN, CDR2 SYDVKM. As DNA, the CDR3 is TGTGCCAGCATCGAAGCGGGGGAGAGGGAGCAGTTCTTC. Its protein is CASIEAGEREQFF.

This rearrangement joins TRBV6-5 to TRBJ1-2, with D possibly matching TRBD1 (6 bases). The CDR3 length is 15 residues. In germline, CDR1 is MNHEY, CDR2 SVGAGI. The V and J ends lost 6 bases and 5 bases respectively, with 19 bases between them. The CDR3 spells CASRRGQSPQYGYTF. CDR3 sequence (DNA): TGTGCCAGCAGGCGTGGACAGTCCCCTCAGTATGGCTACACCTTC.

This clone came up a few times. The chain is built from TRBV28 and TRBJ2-7; 7 nucleotides align to TRBD2. V was pared by 5 bases and J by 5 bases, with 9 bases of the junction left unmatched. CDR3 length equals 14 residues. CDR1 is MDHEN, CDR2 SYDVKM, per germline. The chain's CDR3 is CASSPGRHTHEQYF. In nucleotides, the CDR3 is TGTGCCAGCAGTCCCGGGAGGCACACCCACGAGCAGTACTTC. Looking up the rest from reference TRBV28 and TRBJ2-7 gives the full variable domain: DVKVTQSSRYLVKRTGEKVFLECVQDMDHENMFWYRQDPGLGLRLIYFSYDVKMKEKGDIPEGYSVSREKKERFSLILESASTNQTSMYLCASSPGRHTHEQYFGPGTRLTVT.

DNA of the CDR3: TGTGCCAGCACCGATCCCGGGACTAACTATGGCTACACCTTC. Amino acids: CASTDPGTNYGYTF. The chain uses TRBV6-1 and TRBJ1-2; D is undetermined. The CDR3 runs 14 residues. Germline CDR1 MNHNS, CDR2 SASEGT. V shed 7 bases and J shed 0 bases, with 12 bases lying between them.

This chain uses TRBV28 with TRBJ2-7; 8 nucleotides line up with TRBD1. The V and J ends lost 1 base and 3 bases, in that order; junction bases with no gene match: 2. The CDR3 is 14 amino acids. Germline CDR1 is MDHEN and CDR2 is SYDVKM. CDR3 amino acids: CASSLFGTGYEQYF. CDR3 nucleotides: TGTGCCAGCAGTTTATTTGGGACAGGCTACGAGCAGTACTTC.

This clone was seen a handful of times. V gene TRBV18 combines with J gene TRBJ1-5; possible D gene TRBD1, 6 bases. This CDR3 contains 16 residues. The V end lost 5 bases, the J end lost 4 bases, and 18 bases lay between the germline ends. Germline-derived CDR1 and CDR2 are KGHSH and LQKENI. CDR3 DNA sequence: TGTGCCAGCTCATCCGGGACATTGATGGCTAATCAGCCCCAGCATTTT. Residues: CASSSGTLMANQPQHF.

V and J are TRBV5-1 and TRBJ1-1; TRBD1 matches at 8 bases. The germline CDR1 and CDR2 sequences are SGHRS and YFSETQ. J gave up 11 bases and V 3 bases, and 18 bases lay outside the gene matches. This CDR3 is built from 16 residues. The chain's CDR3 is CASSYDGQGRGGEAFF. CDR3 bases: TGCGCCAGCAGCTACGACGGACAGGGCCGTGGAGGAGAGGCTTTCTTT.

CDR3 residues: CASSSPTGASGYEQYF. The CDR3 DNA reads as TGTGCCAGCAGCTCACCAACAGGGGCGTCGGGCTACGAGCAGTACTTC. The chain combines TRBV7-2 with TRBJ2-7, with 7 bases fitting TRBD1. After removal of 4 bases from V and 3 bases from J, the junction contained 12 bases not matched to a gene. CDR3 size: 16 residues. From germline, CDR1 is SGHTA and CDR2 FQGNSA.

This sequence joins TRBV28 and TRBJ2-1; 7 bases are a match to TRBD2. Germline CDR1 MDHEN, CDR2 SYDVKM. The CDR3 extends over 14 amino acids. The junction had 10 bases not matched to a gene; V was cut back by 8 bases and J by 6 bases. CDR3 amino acids: CASDGQRGVNEQFF. The DNA for the CDR3 is TGTGCCAGCGATGGGCAACGGGGGGTCAATGAGCAGTTCTTC.

The rearrangement links TRBV28 to TRBJ1-5; D is perhaps TRBD1 (6 bases). V was pared by 2 bases and J by 11 bases, with 10 bases between. This CDR3 is 12 amino acids long. The V gene's germline CDR1 is MDHEN and CDR2 SYDVKM. The CDR3 spells CASSLKGGAQHF. The CDR3 DNA reads as TGTGCCAGCAGTTTAAAGGGGGGGGCCCAGCATTTT.

The rearrangement joins TRBV7-3 to TRBJ2-1; 9 bases agree with TRBD1. The germline V gene has CDR1 SGHTA and CDR2 FQGTGA. Trimming removed 4 bases from V and 12 bases from J; junction bases left unmatched: 13. CDR3 size: 15 residues. The CDR3 nucleotides read TGTGCCAGCAGCTCACAACGGACAGGGGCAAACGGGCAGTTCTTC. Translating gives CASSSQRTGANGQFF.

The chain recombines TRBV4-2 with TRBJ1-1; 7 bases are shared with TRBD1. Germline V CDR1 and CDR2: LGHNA, YNFKEQ. V shed 3 bases, J shed 3 bases, and the junction held 7 bases outside the gene matches. This CDR3 region has 15 residues. CDR3 DNA sequence: TGTGCCAGCAGCCAGGGTATACAGGGGTACACTGAAGCTTTCTTT. Protein product: CASSQGIQGYTEAFF.

The chain couples TRBV5-6 to TRBJ2-7, with D uncertain. The V end lost 0 bases, the J end lost 2 bases, and 9 bases lay between the germline ends. The CDR3 is made up of 14 amino acids. Per the germline V gene, CDR1 is SGHDT and CDR2 is YYEEEE. The CDR3 nucleotides read TGTGCCAGCAGCTTGGGCAACCGAGCCTACGAGCAGTACTTC. Its protein product is CASSLGNRAYEQYF.

The genes are TRBV27 and TRBJ2-5; perhaps TRBD1 as D (6 bases). The DNA end is a closer match to TRBJ2-7, so the J assignment may be wrong. This CDR3 spans 15 amino acids. Germline V gene lookup returns CDR1 MNHEY and CDR2 SMNVEV (reference sequence). The chain's CDR3 is CASSFREGVSYEQYF. DNA for the CDR3: TGTGCCAGCAGTTTCCGAGAGGGGGTTTCCTACGAGCAGTACTTC.

The CDR3 region has the DNA TGTGCCAGCGAACAGGGGGACAGCTACGAGCAGTACTTC. Its translation: CASEQGDSYEQYF. The chain carries TRBV21-1 and TRBJ2-7; whether TRBD1, the table's D call, matches the DNA was not checked. TRBV21-1 corresponds to a pseudogene. The CDR3 runs to 13 residues.

The chain is built from TRBV5-1 and TRBJ2-3, with TRBD2 identical over 8 bases. J lost 4 bases, V lost 2 bases, and 3 bases had no gene match. CDR3 size: 14 residues. Per the germline V gene, CDR1 is SGHRS and CDR2 is YFSETQ. CDR3: CASSFGGDADTQYF. The CDR3 nucleotides read TGCGCCAGCAGCTTCGGGGGGGATGCAGATACGCAGTATTTT.

This clone was counted once. The rearrangement uses TRBV5-8 and TRBJ1-1, with D possibly being TRBD1 (6 bases). This CDR3 is built from 19 residues. V was cut by 6 bases and J by 3 bases, with 30 bases left in between. Germline loops: CDR1 SGHTS, CDR2 YDEGEE. As DNA, the CDR3 is TGTGCCAGCACCCCACGAGGATACCGGGACATCACGTTGGACACTGAAGCTTTCTTT. The encoded protein is CASTPRGYRDITLDTEAFF.

V gene TRBV12-1 combines with J gene TRBJ2-2; the table calls TRBD2, which could not be checked here. TRBV12-1 is a recognized pseudogene. The CDR3 consists of 12 residues. The CDR3 is CASSLKTGELFF. DNA of the CDR3: TGTGCCAGCAGCCTAAAGACCGGGGAGCTGTTTTTT.

V gene TRBV6-6 combines with J gene TRBJ2-2; 7 bases are a match to TRBD1. The ends lost 10 bases at V and 7 bases at J; junction bases unmatched: 9. CDR3 size: 13 residues. Germline V gene sequence: CDR1 MNHNY, CDR2 SVGAGI (reference sequence). CDR3 bases: TGTGCCAACCGACAGGGCGAGAGCGGGGAGCTGTTTTTT. It translates to CANRQGESGELFF.

As to this clone: One end of the junction does not line up with germline, which may come from a read error. V usage is TRBV7-9 and J usage is TRBJ2-7, with D uncertain. CDR3 length: 11 residues. Germline CDR1 SEHNR, CDR2 FQNEAQ (reference sequence). The chain's CDR3 is CSSSSNYEQYF. CDR3 DNA sequence: TGTTCCAGCAGCTCTAACTACGAGCAGTACTTC. The full variable domain, its missing parts supplied by reference TRBV7-9 and TRBJ2-7, is DTGVSQNPRHKITKRGQNVTFRCDPISEHNRLYWYRQTLGQGPEFLTYFQNEAQLEKSRLLSDRFSAERPKGSFSTLEIQRTEQGDSAMYLCSSSSNYEQYFGPGTRLTVT.

J is TRBJ1-1 and V is TRBV7-2; D call uncertain. Germline assignment: CDR1 SGHTA and CDR2 FQGNSA. CDR3 length: 15 residues. Trimming stripped 0 bases from V and 1 base from J, with 9 bases between. CDR3 sequence reads: CASSLATGRNTEAFF. As DNA, the CDR3 is TGTGCCAGCAGCTTAGCGACTGGCAGGAACACTGAAGCTTTCTTT. The full variable domain, in which reference TRBV7-2 and TRBJ1-1 provide the parts outside the CDR3, is GAGVSQSPSNKVTEKGKDVELRCDPISGHTALYWYRQSLGQGLEFLIYFQGNSAPDKSGLPSDRFSAERTGGSVSTLTIQRTQQEDSAVYLCASSLATGRNTEAFFGQGTRLTVV.